This T cell receptor beta chain was identified during a study of Ad26.COV2.S vaccination and SARS-CoV-2 variants. The table came from immunoSEQ multiplex PCR; TCRdb's copy has only in-frame clones and leaves some out. The sample has some 640,000 clones; about 89% are singletons. This CDR3 comprises 14 residues. V was pared by 1 base and J by 9 bases, with 13 bases between. CDR1 and CDR2 from the germline V gene are LGHDT and YNNKEL (reference sequence). As for treatment: 19 received Ad26.COV2.S at low or high dose, single or two shots; about 5 received placebo; per-sample allocation not given. Sampling happened 63 days after the first vaccine or placebo injection. Ad26.COV2.S expressed prefusion-stabilized spike from the original Wuhan strain. The study's findings and limits: Responses of spike-specific T cells (both CD8+ and CD4+) reportedly showed substantial breadth after vaccination.

Worth noting for this clone: Antigen: not known.

This receptor was obtained from a person aged 18-65 years who received the Ad26.COV2.S COVID-19 vaccine or a placebo. The V and J genes are TRBV3-1 (or the pseudogene TRBV3-2) and TRBJ1-5; D is possibly TRBD1 (5 bases). The sample in question was peripheral blood, obtained in a trial of Ad26.COV2.S vaccine versus placebo. The CDR3 bases are TGTGCCAGCAGCCAAGTATCTGTTGGGGGGCCCCAGCATTTT. Residues: CASSQVSVGGPQHF.